This T cell receptor (beta chain) derives from a study of Graves' ophthalmopathy and Graves' hyperthyroidism. General observations from the study: Discriminating ophthalmopathy from stable hyperthyroidism, a 13-signature model attained a sensitivity of under 90% and a specificity of around 77%.

A word on this clonotype: What it binds is unknown. Germline is not matched at one junction end, which may reflect a read error.

Transcripts of RNA were the source for amplifying TCR beta CDR3 regions. A first-round RT-PCR used HTBI primers, followed by a second-round multiplex PCR. TCRdb independently ran MiXCR on the multiplex PCR reads; one entry per CDR3 protein. The table includes fewer than 70,000 distinct CDR3 sequences, approximately 52% detected once. Moderate-to-severe activity, CAS ≥3, NOSPECS ≥4 and duration under 3 months were recorded for donors with ophthalmopathy. Clinical symptoms, serum thyroxine, TRAb, thyroid ultrasound and orbital computed tomography were relied on for diagnosis. The CDR3 loop spans 16 amino acids.

V usage is TRBV12-3 or TRBV12-4 and J usage is TRBJ1-4, with D tentatively TRBD1 (5 bases). The origin of this receptor is an adult woman with Graves' ophthalmopathy. Sequencing input: peripheral blood. In nucleotides, the CDR3 is TGTGCCAGCAGTTCCGGGACCTCCCACGTGGGGGAAAAACTGTCTTTT. This translates into CASSSGTSHVGEKLSF.